Listed below are T cell receptor beta chains from one sample, sequenced in a study of shared T cell receptors in the human thymus. Repertoires were generated with immunoSEQ multiplex PCR, while TCRdb's copy carries only in-frame clones and drops some. The sample holds around 340,000 clones, around 95% seen once. The material sequenced was thymocytes. The receptors here all came from a human donor. The CDR3 runs from the conserved cysteine through the conserved F or W. D genes are given only for firm matches. Part of the rows lack a size; the others show once, few, many or a class for expanded clones.

J,size,D,V,CDR3,DNA
TRBJ2-1,once,-,TRBV7-2,CASSTKAGVLAYNEQFF,TGTGCCAGCAGCACTAAAGCAGGGGTGTTAGCTTACAATGAGCAGTTCTTC
TRBJ2-7,once,-,TRBV4-2,CASSQDLRDSGDPYEQYF,TGTGCCAGCAGCCAAGACCTCCGGGATAGCGGAGACCCCTACGAGCAGTACTTC
TRBJ2-1,-,-,TRBV29-1,CSVRDSSSYNEQFF,TGCAGCGTTCGGGACTCGTCCTCCTACAATGAGCAGTTCTTC
TRBJ2-1,-,-,TRBV15,CATSRDYNEQFF,TGTGCCACCAGCAGAGACTACAATGAGCAGTTCTTC
TRBJ2-7,-,-,TRBV10-1,CASSESMPRTEPLGGEQYF,TGCGCCAGCAGTGAGTCGATGCCCCGGACCGAGCCTCTCGGGGGCGAGCAGTACTTC
TRBJ2-7,-,-,TRBV29-1,CSVETPGRDEQYF,TGCAGCGTTGAGACCCCCGGCAGGGACGAGCAGTACTTC
TRBJ2-2,-,TRBD1,TRBV9,CASSAGQGTGELFF,TGTGCCAGCAGCGCCGGACAGGGTACCGGGGAGCTGTTTTTT
TRBJ2-2,-,-,TRBV5-6,CASSLDRIPLGELFF,TGTGCCAGCAGCTTGGACAGGATCCCACTTGGGGAGCTGTTTTTT
TRBJ2-2,once,TRBD2,TRBV7-9,CASSLSGAPRTGELFF,TGTGCCAGCAGCCTTAGCGGGGCCCCGAGGACCGGGGAGCTGTTTTTT
TRBJ1-4,once,-,TRBV4-1,CASSQKQLGSANEKLFF,TGCGCCAGCAGCCAAAAACAATTAGGGTCGGCTAATGAAAAACTGTTTTTT
TRBJ2-1,-,TRBD1,TRBV5-6,CASRRTGQGAFLSYNEQFF,TGTGCCAGCAGACGTACTGGACAGGGGGCCTTCTTATCCTACAATGAGCAGTTCTTC
TRBJ2-5,-,TRBD2,TRBV19,CASSPEAGGETQYF,TGTGCCAGTAGTCCCGAGGCGGGAGGAGAGACCCAGTACTTC
TRBJ1-2,-,-,TRBV7-3,CASSPTASQVGNYGYTF,TGTGCCAGCAGCCCGACCGCAAGCCAGGTAGGTAACTATGGCTACACCTTC
TRBJ2-2,-,-,TRBV30,CAWRVTGELFF,TGTGCCTGGAGGGTTACCGGGGAGCTGTTTTTT
TRBJ2-5,-,TRBD2,TRBV2,CASRGTSQETQYF,TGTGCCAGCAGGGGGACTAGCCAAGAGACCCAGTACTTC
TRBJ2-1,-,TRBD2,TRBV10-3,CAISGPPSTSGENNEQFF,TGTGCCATCAGTGGCCCCCCCTCGACTAGCGGGGAGAACAATGAGCAGTTCTTC
TRBJ2-3,-,TRBD2,TRBV7-9,CASRVALAVTSDTQYF,TGTGCCAGCAGGGTCGCACTAGCGGTCACATCAGATACGCAGTATTTT
TRBJ2-1,-,-,TRBV7-3,CASSPYSGTNNEQFF,TGTGCCAGCAGCCCCTATTCCGGGACCAACAATGAGCAGTTCTTC
TRBJ1-4,-,TRBD1,TRBV13,CASGGQGDEKLFF,TGTGCCAGCGGGGGACAGGGGGATGAAAAACTGTTTTTT
TRBJ2-1,once,TRBD2,TRBV6-5,CASSNRGSRGNEQFF,TGTGCCAGCAGTAACCGCGGGAGTCGGGGCAATGAGCAGTTCTTC
TRBJ2-2,-,-,TRBV5-4,CASSLKGHAVDTGELFF,TGTGCCAGCAGCTTGAAGGGGCACGCTGTAGACACCGGGGAGCTGTTTTTT
TRBJ2-3,-,-,TRBV9,CASSVTPADTQYF,TGTGCCAGCAGCGTAACGCCTGCAGATACGCAGTATTTT
TRBJ2-3,-,-,TRBV15,CATSREPGTQYF,TGTGCCACCAGCAGAGAGCCGGGCACGCAGTATTTT
TRBJ2-1,-,TRBD2,TRBV4-3,CASSQFLAGPYNEQFF,TGCGCCAGCAGCCAATTCCTAGCGGGCCCTTACAATGAGCAGTTCTTC
TRBJ2-1,-,TRBD1,TRBV4-3,CASSQRVQGASEQFF,TGCGCCAGCAGCCAGAGGGTACAGGGGGCAAGTGAGCAGTTCTTC
TRBJ2-2,-,-,TRBV18,CASSPPVVGGTTTGELFF,TGTGCCAGCTCACCACCGGTGGTTGGCGGAACTACCACCGGGGAGCTGTTTTTT
TRBJ2-3,-,-,TRBV14,CASSQDSWGPAPDTQYF,TGTGCCAGCAGCCAAGATTCATGGGGGCCCGCCCCAGATACGCAGTATTTT
TRBJ2-2,-,TRBD1,TRBV5-1,CASSLPRQGARGNTGELFF,TGCGCCAGCAGCCTCCCAAGACAGGGGGCGCGGGGGAACACTGGGGAGCTGTTTTTT
TRBJ2-7,-,TRBD2,TRBV7-8,CASSLDRCGRWVYEQYF,TGTGCCAGCAGCTTAGATAGATGCGGGAGGTGGGTTTACGAGCAGTACTTC
TRBJ1-1,-,TRBD1,TRBV7-9,CASSERTGKGTEAFF,TGTGCCAGCAGCGAACGGACAGGGAAGGGAACTGAAGCTTTCTTT
TRBJ2-1,-,TRBD2,TRBV19,CASSIVSIWLVAGGSYNEQFF,TGTGCCAGTAGTATAGTCTCGATCTGGCTGGTAGCGGGGGGCTCCTACAATGAGCAGTTCTTC
TRBJ1-1,once,-,TRBV5-5,CASSPGPVGMTEAFF,TGTGCCAGCAGCCCGGGACCGGTGGGGATGACTGAAGCTTTCTTT